The rows below give T cell receptor beta chains drawn from one sample of a study of T cells expressing NK-cell markers. TCRdb derives one entry per CDR3 protein from the 5' RACE reads, leaving out DNA. This repertoire includes around 180,000 distinct CDR3 sequences. The material sequenced was blood T cells: a sorted CD56 or NKG2C T cell subset, CD4+ or CD8+ T cells, or bulk PBMC T cells (not recorded which). These TCRs come from a man aged 18-70 years in good health. The CDR3 runs from the conserved cysteine through the conserved F or W.

v_gene,j_gene,CDR3aa
TRBV25-1,TRBJ2-2,CARTRPGQGTTGELFF
TRBV12-3/TRBV12-4,TRBJ2-4,CASSFVVAKNIQYF
TRBV3-1,TRBJ2-5,CASSPRTSAEETQYF
TRBV3-1,TRBJ2-7,CASSDDTTVYEQYF
TRBV6-1,TRBJ2-1,CASHIGLAGFYEQFF
TRBV7-3,TRBJ1-1,CASSFSVGTEAFF
TRBV3-1,TRBJ2-3,CASNGNRDSPTDTQYF
TRBV6-5,TRBJ1-4,CASSYLLEGSEKLFF
TRBV5-4,TRBJ2-2,CASSLFGTSGGPNTGELFF
TRBV5-1,TRBJ2-1,CASSLRTANEQFF
TRBV15,TRBJ2-1,CATSSRGRGYNEQFF
TRBV7-8,TRBJ1-5,CASSLEPGEQHF
TRBV7-9,TRBJ1-4,CASSPQGSHEKLFF
TRBV15,TRBJ1-1,CATSLGPNTEAFF
TRBV7-9,TRBJ1-4,CASSHGRNEKLFF
TRBV7-9,TRBJ1-2,CASSLGPRDGYTF
TRBV7-9,TRBJ2-3,CASSSGMGVSSDTQYF
TRBV7-3,TRBJ2-7,CASSLNGFQLYEQYF
TRBV5-1,TRBJ2-5,CASSLSGGSVETQYF
TRBV27,TRBJ1-1,CASSPARGRFTEAFF
TRBV5-6,TRBJ2-1,CASSYTGDVYNEQFF
TRBV28,TRBJ2-7,CASSPLTGESYEQYF
TRBV28,TRBJ2-3,CASSPPGEAGGQGDTQYF
TRBV7-8,TRBJ2-7,CASKAGGLYEQYF
TRBV3-1,TRBJ2-2,CASSLSRLVERGGELFF
TRBV19,TRBJ2-7,CASRDRDSDSYEQYF
TRBV10-3,TRBJ2-3,CAILSTDTQYF